This TCR beta chain was observed in a study of blood T cells in healthy people across ages. In its sample, this clonotype was seen many times. A J-beta primer mix and a sample-barcoded 5' primer were used in a second PCR of about 6 to 12 cycles. TCRdb itself ran the 5' RACE reads through MiXCR, one entry per CDR3 protein. The sample has hundreds of thousands of distinct CDR3 sequences, roughly 30% seen once. Trimming removed 4 bases at V and 0 bases at J, with 20 bases between. This CDR3 is built from 17 residues. The V gene's germline CDR1 is SGHRS and CDR2 YFSETQ. The sequence was obtained from a woman at least 80 years old in good health. The sample taken for sequencing was blood. This chain connects TRBV5-1 to TRBJ2-7; D perhaps matches TRBD2 (6 bases). The CDR3 DNA is TGCGCCAGCAGCATATCAACTAGCTTCTATTCCTCCTACGAGCAGTACTTC. Protein: CASSISTSFYSSYEQYF.